The rows below give T cell receptor beta chains drawn from one sample of a study of early T cells in non-severe SARS-CoV-2 infection. TCRdb recomputed calls from the 5' RACE reads with MiXCR, one row per CDR3 protein. The sample includes 25,000 to 30,000 distinct CDR3 sequences, approximately 6.6% of them seen just once. The sequencing here drew on whole blood, taken at baseline. The receptors here all came from an adult who was a healthcare worker with PCR-confirmed SARS-CoV-2 infection or an uninfected control (not recorded which). Both conserved end residues are part of each CDR3. A D gene is named only where the DNA matches it firmly.

cdr3_aa | d_call | j_call | v_call
CASSQDRASYNEQFF | - | TRBJ2-1 | TRBV4-2
CASSSEWTSGTHTQYF | TRBD2 | TRBJ2-3 | TRBV27
CASSPSPTYGYTF | - | TRBJ1-2 | TRBV18
CASSISPGRKDPEAFF | - | TRBJ1-1 | TRBV19
CASRGTVNTEAFF | - | TRBJ1-1 | TRBV7-2
CASSQVPSTGVGNEQFF | - | TRBJ2-1 | TRBV4-1
CASSSPGGNSYEQYF | TRBD1 | TRBJ2-7 | TRBV6-5
CASSLRTRADEQYF | - | TRBJ2-7 | TRBV5-1
CASSTDSGPQFF | - | TRBJ2-1 | TRBV19
CATTTPGTSGTGELFF | TRBD2 | TRBJ2-2 | TRBV5-1
CASSLGTGNEQFF | TRBD1 | TRBJ2-1 | TRBV7-9
CASSLTGLAVGSQYF | TRBD2 | TRBJ2-5 | TRBV11-2
CASSLGSGWLDYGYTF | - | TRBJ1-2 | TRBV13
CASSPLAWTSNEQFF | - | TRBJ2-1 | TRBV11-2
CASSPGHGETQYF | - | TRBJ2-5 | TRBV7-3
CAISPPGRNTEAFF | - | TRBJ1-1 | TRBV10-3
CASSEFGRLATNEKLFF | - | TRBJ1-4 | TRBV6-1
CASSPSPGRREGYTF | - | TRBJ1-2 | TRBV6-2/TRBV6-3
CASSLSRRGAPIPYEQYF | - | TRBJ2-7 | TRBV7-2
CASSFSGTGAVYGYTF | TRBD1 | TRBJ1-2 | TRBV7-2
CASSDQSTDTQYF | - | TRBJ2-3 | TRBV6-4
CASREGPKNIQYF | TRBD2 | TRBJ2-4 | TRBV19
CASSLWAVNTGELFF | - | TRBJ2-2 | TRBV3-1
CASSLMVTHEQYF | - | TRBJ2-7 | TRBV12-3/TRBV12-4
CSVSGGGDEQFF | TRBD2 | TRBJ2-1 | TRBV29-1
CSVVEGVGDTQYF | - | TRBJ2-3 | TRBV29-1
CASSARQGSYEQYF | TRBD1 | TRBJ2-7 | TRBV9
CSSRRGVNTEAFF | - | TRBJ1-1 | TRBV20-1